Presented here are 7 T cell receptor beta chains from one specimen sequenced in a study of blood T cell repertoires in COVID-19. Libraries were prepared by immunoSEQ multiplex PCR; TCRdb keeps only in-frame clonotypes and omits some of them. The sample lists 55,000 to 65,000 clones, around 79% occurring once. Sequencing was carried out using peripheral blood. All receptors derive from a man between 60 and 75 years old with acute or convalescent COVID-19.

This clone was seen more than once but under ten times. J is TRBJ1-2 and V is TRBV19; tentative D call: TRBD1 (5 bases). V was shortened by 3 bases and J by 8 bases, with 19 bases between the two germline ends. CDR1 LNHDA and CDR2 SQIVND come from the germline V gene (reference sequence). The CDR3 is 15 residues long. CDR3 sequence reads: CASSIWGDSMLGYTF. CDR3 coding DNA: TGTGCCAGTAGTATTTGGGGGGACTCGATGCTGGGCTACACCTTC.

This clone was counted only a few times. The rearrangement links TRBV13 to TRBJ1-2, with D uncertain. In germline, CDR1 is PRHDT, CDR2 FYEKMQ (reference sequence). This CDR3 spans 15 amino acids. Deletions cut 6 bases from V and 3 bases from J, with 17 bases between. The CDR3 loop reads CASSQTDLGYYGYTF. CDR3 nucleotides: TGTGCCAGCAGTCAGACCGATCTAGGATACTATGGCTACACCTTC.

The V gene is TRBV5-1, the J gene TRBJ2-3; a possible D gene is TRBD1 (8 bases). Germline V gives CDR1 SGHRS, CDR2 YFSETQ. This CDR3 is built from 15 residues. V lost 8 bases to trimming and J lost 4 bases, with 20 bases between them. The CDR3 here is CASATGGVASDTQYF. DNA of the CDR3: TGCGCCAGTGCTACAGGGGGGGTAGCCTCAGATACGCAGTATTTT.

The chain uses TRBV6-5 and TRBJ2-1; 12 positions match TRBD2. The CDR3 is 14 amino acids. Germline V gene lookup returns CDR1 MNHEY and CDR2 SVGAGI. The ends lost 7 bases at V and 8 bases at J; junction bases unmatched: 6. CDR3 loop: CASNSGLAGYEQFF. For the CDR3, the DNA is TGTGCCAGCAACTCGGGACTAGCGGGTTATGAGCAGTTCTTC.

The V gene is TRBV3-1 (or the pseudogene TRBV3-2), the J gene TRBJ2-1, with 8 bases lining up with TRBD2. The J segment lost 6 bases and the V segment lost 2 bases, leaving 12 bases of the junction unmatched. The CDR3 covers 17 residues. The germline V gene encodes CDR1 LGHDT and CDR2 YNNKEL (reference sequence). CDR3 amino acids: CASSQPFGTRRFNEQFF. As DNA, the CDR3 is TGTGCCAGCAGCCAACCCTTCGGGACTAGGCGCTTCAATGAGCAGTTCTTC.

The chain employs TRBV6-5 and TRBJ2-1, with D possibly matching TRBD2 (6 bases). The CDR3 loop spans 14 amino acids. V dropped 7 bases and J dropped 7 bases, with 17 bases sitting between them. Germline V gives CDR1 MNHEY, CDR2 SVGAGI. The CDR3 DNA sequence: TGTGCCAGCACCTTTGGCGGGATTGTGAATGAGCAGTTCTTC. It yields the protein CASTFGGIVNEQFF.

The genes are TRBV9 and TRBJ2-1; no reliable D call. CDR3 length: 15 residues. Germline lookup yields CDR1 SGDLS and CDR2 YYNGEE. The V gene lost 3 bases and the J gene lost 6 bases, with 16 bases spanning the gap. The CDR3 sequence is CASSATYYLANEQFF. In nucleotides, the CDR3 is TGTGCCAGCAGCGCCACATATTATTTAGCCAATGAGCAGTTCTTC.